This TCR beta chain is drawn from a study of T cells in Graves' hyperthyroidism and ophthalmopathy. Findings and caveats of the study: Blood samples included most of the expanded thyroid clonotypes exceeding 0.001. A 13 V-J model separated ophthalmopathy from stable hyperthyroidism.

Aged 18 to 65, the patients had hyperthyroidism that was newly diagnosed and had lasted under 2 months. The CDR3 extends over 12 amino acids. Trimming removed 5 bases from V and 4 bases from J, with 9 bases in between. CDR1 is MNHNS and CDR2 is SASEGT in the germline V gene. RNA transcripts served as the template for amplifying TCR beta CDR3 regions. The HTBI primer set was used in a first-round RT-PCR of the TCR CDR3. Each CDR3 protein gets one entry after TCRdb re-called the multiplex PCR reads with MiXCR. Of 480,000 or so distinct CDR3 sequences listed, about an eighth are singletons. The sample holds many counts of this clonotype. Its antigen is unknown.

This receptor was identified in a woman younger than 35 with Graves' hyperthyroidism. V gene TRBV6-1 combines with J gene TRBJ2-7, with D possibly TRBD1 on 5 matching bases. Sequences were obtained from blood. CDR3 residues: CASSIDRYEQYF. The CDR3 region has the DNA TGTGCCAGCAGTATCGACAGATACGAGCAGTACTTC.